These T cell receptor beta chains were read from a single sample in a study of OX40 agonist ivuxolimab in advanced cancers. The repertoire was sequenced with immunoSEQ multiplex PCR; TCRdb's copy has only in-frame clones and lacks some. The data contain tens of thousands of clones, under 95% of them seen just once; the ten biggest clones take up 0.43%. Sequences were derived from CD4+ or CD8+ T cells sorted from blood, sampled in a trial of the OX40 agonist ivuxolimab. The receptors derive from an adult with an advanced solid tumor such as melanoma, head and neck, liver or kidney cancer. CDR3s include the opening cysteine and the closing phenylalanine or tryptophan. A D gene is named only where the DNA matches it firmly. Not all rows give a size; the values are once, few, many and, for expanded clones, a class.

J: TRBJ1-5
D: TRBD1
V: TRBV27
size: NA
DNA: TGTGCCAGCAGTCCTCGGGACAGGGGAGGTCAGCCCCAGCATTTT
CDR3: CASSPRDRGGQPQHF

J: TRBJ2-5
D: TRBD2
V: TRBV28
size: once
DNA: TGTGCCAGCAGTTTAGGGGCGGGAGAATTAGAGACCCAGTACTTC
CDR3: CASSLGAGELETQYF

J: TRBJ1-5
D: NA
V: TRBV2
size: NA
DNA: TGTGCCAGAAGTAGGTACCAAGGGACGGCGATTAGCAATCAGCCCCAGCATTTT
CDR3: CARSRYQGTAISNQPQHF

J: TRBJ1-6
D: TRBD1
V: TRBV7-8
size: NA
DNA: TGTGCCAGCAGCTCCTGGACAGGGGTAAGGGGTGATTCACCCCTCCACTTT
CDR3: CASSSWTGVRGDSPLHF

J: TRBJ2-2
D: NA
V: TRBV6-1
size: NA
DNA: TGTGCCAGCAGGGGTGAGGGTTCCACCGGGGAGCTGTTTTTT
CDR3: CASRGEGSTGELFF

J: TRBJ2-7
D: TRBD1
V: TRBV10-1
size: NA
DNA: TGCGCCAGCAGTGAAGGGCAGGGGGCGCGTCTGAAGGGTTACGAGCAGTACTTC
CDR3: CASSEGQGARLKGYEQYF

J: TRBJ2-3
D: NA
V: TRBV28
size: NA
DNA: TGTGCCAGCAGTCCACCGGACCTCTTCACGGATACGCAGTATTTT
CDR3: CASSPPDLFTDTQYF

J: TRBJ2-1
D: NA
V: TRBV11-2
size: NA
DNA: TGTGCCAGCAGCCCCGACTCCTCCCTAGCTTATGAGCAGTTCTTC
CDR3: CASSPDSSLAYEQFF

J: TRBJ2-7
D: TRBD1
V: TRBV29-1
size: NA
DNA: TGCAGCGTCAGACAGGGGTTTCAGTACGAGCAGTACTTC
CDR3: CSVRQGFQYEQYF

J: TRBJ2-7
D: NA
V: TRBV7-9
size: NA
DNA: TGTGCCAGAACCGGGCAGACGATCCACGAGCAGTACTTC
CDR3: CARTGQTIHEQYF

J: TRBJ1-2
D: TRBD1
V: TRBV11-2
size: NA
DNA: TGTGCCAGCAGCTTACTACCGGGACAGGGGAAGAGCTACACCTTC
CDR3: CASSLLPGQGKSYTF

J: TRBJ2-7
D: TRBD1
V: TRBV7-2
size: once
DNA: TGTGCCAGCAGCTTAGAGGGAGCAGGGGGCGCGAGCCAGCCGTACTTC
CDR3: CASSLEGAGGASQPYF

J: TRBJ2-2
D: NA
V: TRBV14
size: NA
DNA: TGTGCCAGCAGCCATCCTTGGGGGGAGCTGTTTTTT
CDR3: CASSHPWGELFF

J: TRBJ2-3
D: TRBD2
V: TRBV7-8
size: NA
DNA: TGTGCCAGCAGCGTAGGGACTAGCGGGAGTGCGCAGTATTTT
CDR3: CASSVGTSGSAQYF

J: TRBJ2-5
D: NA
V: TRBV5-1
size: NA
DNA: TGCGCCAGCAGCTTGGCCCCCCCTACTGAGACCCAGTACTTC
CDR3: CASSLAPPTETQYF

J: TRBJ2-6
D: TRBD2
V: TRBV7-9
size: NA
DNA: TGTGCCGGGCGGGGGTCTGGGGCCAACGTCCTGACTTTC
CDR3: CAGRGSGANVLTF

J: TRBJ2-2
D: NA
V: TRBV10-1
size: NA
DNA: TGCGCCAGCGGGCACACGAACACCGGGGAGCTGTTTTTT
CDR3: CASGHTNTGELFF

J: TRBJ2-3
D: NA
V: TRBV21-1
size: NA
DNA: TGTGCCAGCAGCACAATAGCGGGGGGGTTGGATACGCAGTATTTT
CDR3: CASSTIAGGLDTQYF

J: TRBJ1-6
D: TRBD1
V: TRBV25-1
size: NA
DNA: TGTGCCAGCCTGCCCGGGACAGGGGGCAAGGGTTCACCCCTCCACTTT
CDR3: CASLPGTGGKGSPLHF

J: TRBJ2-7
D: NA
V: TRBV7-2
size: NA
DNA: TGTGCCAGCAGCCCAGACCGCCTCGCCAGGGGGGCCTCCTACGAGCAGTACTTC
CDR3: CASSPDRLARGASYEQYF

J: TRBJ2-7
D: TRBD2
V: TRBV5-4
size: NA
DNA: TGTGCCAGCAGCTTGGGGCTAGCGGGGGGGAGGTTCGAGCAGTACTTC
CDR3: CASSLGLAGGRFEQYF

J: TRBJ2-3
D: NA
V: TRBV2
size: NA
DNA: TGTGCCAGCCTAAAGACAGAGCGGGCCGGCACAGATACGCAGTATTTT
CDR3: CASLKTERAGTDTQYF

J: TRBJ2-2
D: TRBD1
V: TRBV4-1
size: NA
DNA: TGCGCCAGCACTCAAACAGGGGACCCGAACACCGGGGAGCTGTTTTTT
CDR3: CASTQTGDPNTGELFF

J: TRBJ2-7
D: NA
V: TRBV5-4
size: NA
DNA: TGTGCCAGCAGCCCGGGCAGTCACGAGCAGTACTTC
CDR3: CASSPGSHEQYF

J: TRBJ2-7
D: TRBD2
V: TRBV4-1
size: NA
DNA: TGCGCCAGCAGCCGCCCCCCACTAGCGGCTACCCCCTTGACAACCTACGAGCAGTACTTC
CDR3: CASSRPPLAATPLTTYEQYF

J: TRBJ1-5
D: TRBD1
V: TRBV27
size: NA
DNA: TGTGCCAGCAGATCAGACAGGGGAGTAAAGGACGGCAATCAGCCCCAGCATTTT
CDR3: CASRSDRGVKDGNQPQHF

J: TRBJ1-2
D: TRBD1
V: TRBV6-5
size: NA
DNA: TGTGCCAGCAGCCCCAGCGGACAGGCTAGCTATGGCTACACCTTC
CDR3: CASSPSGQASYGYTF

J: TRBJ2-3
D: TRBD2
V: TRBV5-4
size: NA
DNA: TGTGCCAGCAGCTTGCAAGGTAGCGGGGGGGGAACCATAGATACGCAGTATTTT
CDR3: CASSLQGSGGGTIDTQYF

J: TRBJ2-2
D: NA
V: TRBV7-9
size: NA
DNA: TGTGCCAGCAGCTTAGGGGGGACACACACCGGGGAGCTGTTTTTT
CDR3: CASSLGGTHTGELFF